This TCR beta chain is from a study of brain T cells in children with intractable seizures. The data were produced by immunoSEQ multiplex PCR, yet TCRdb's version contains in-frame clones alone and is incomplete. The table records around 70,000 clones, around 93% of them present only once. This clone was observed a handful of times. The germline V gene encodes CDR1 SGHRS and CDR2 YFSETQ. The CDR3 is 15 amino acids. V lost 4 bases and J lost 6; bases outside the gene matches: 10. The sequenced cases were selected for having the highest brain T cell transcript signatures. At least one anti-epileptic drug was given before surgery.

V gene TRBV5-1 combines with J gene TRBJ2-7; 10 bases agree with TRBD2. The clonotype was recovered from a boy younger than two with tuberous sclerosis and intractable seizures. The sample consisted of peripheral blood, taken at surgery. CDR3 nucleotide sequence: TGCGCCAGCAGCCTCGCTAGCGGGAGCTTGCGCGAGCAGTACTTC. It codes for CASSLASGSLREQYF. The entire variable domain, with the rest obtained from reference TRBV5-1 and TRBJ2-7, is as follows: KAGVTQTPRYLIKTRGQQVTLSCSPISGHRSVSWYQQTPGQGLQFLFEYFSETQRNKGNFPGRFSGRQFSNSRSEMNVSTLELGDSALYLCASSLASGSLREQYFGPGTRLTVT.